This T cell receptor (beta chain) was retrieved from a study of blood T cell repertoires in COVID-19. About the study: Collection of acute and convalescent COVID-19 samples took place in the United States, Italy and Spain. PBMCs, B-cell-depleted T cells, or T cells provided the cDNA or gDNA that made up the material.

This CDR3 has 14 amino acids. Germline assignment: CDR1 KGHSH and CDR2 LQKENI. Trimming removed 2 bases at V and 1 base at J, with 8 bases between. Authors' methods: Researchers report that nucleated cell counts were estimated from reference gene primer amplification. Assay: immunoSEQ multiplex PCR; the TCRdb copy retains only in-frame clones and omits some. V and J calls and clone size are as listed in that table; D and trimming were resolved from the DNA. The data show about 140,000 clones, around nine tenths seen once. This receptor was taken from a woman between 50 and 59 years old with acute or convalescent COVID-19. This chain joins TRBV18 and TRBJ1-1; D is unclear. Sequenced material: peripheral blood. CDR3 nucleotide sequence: TGTGCCAGCTCACCAAAATCAGGGAACACTGAAGCTTTCTTT. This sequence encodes CASSPKSGNTEAFF.